This TCR beta chain emerged from a study of blood T cell repertoires in COVID-19. For the study at large: Italy, Spain and the United States were the sources of the convalescent and acute COVID-19 samples. T cells, B-cell-depleted T cells, or PBMCs supplied cDNA or gDNA.

Original processing notes: Reference gene primer amplification gave estimated nucleated cell counts. The protocol was immunoSEQ multiplex PCR, while the TCRdb copy is restricted to in-frame clones and leaves out a portion. V, J and clone size are those of that table, while D and trimming were read from the DNA. The table lists hundreds of thousands of clones, 88% of them singletons. V shed 3 bases and J shed 7 bases, with 16 bases lying between them. This CDR3 is built from 14 residues. CDR1 is SGHDT and CDR2 is YYEEEE in the germline V gene. The receptor comes from a woman aged 50 to 60 with active or convalescent COVID-19. The J gene is TRBJ1-2, the V gene TRBV5-6, with D unclear. Sequenced sample: peripheral blood. For the CDR3, the DNA is TGTGCCAGCAGCTGGACCCCCATCGAGGGTGGCTACACCTTC. Protein sequence: CASSWTPIEGGYTF.